These 5 T cell receptor beta chains came from one sample sequenced in a study of T cell responses to AZD1222 COVID-19 vaccine. The method was immunoSEQ multiplex PCR; TCRdb's version includes in-frame clones alone and lacks a portion of them. The data show about 140,000 clones, about 92% seen once. The input for sequencing was peripheral blood, taken 28 days after the second AZD1222 dose. Receptors originate from an adult who received the AZD1222 COVID-19 vaccine.

V and J are TRBV19 and TRBJ1-2; D may be TRBD1 (6 bases). CDR3 length: 17 residues. CDR1 is LNHDA, CDR2 SQIVND, per germline (reference sequence). V shed 5 bases and J shed 0 bases, with 19 bases lying between them. Here the CDR3 reads CASSAPLRGAPNYGYTF. The CDR3 DNA follows: TGTGCCAGTAGTGCGCCGTTGAGGGGGGCGCCTAACTATGGCTACACCTTC.

The J gene is TRBJ1-5, the V gene TRBV10-3; 10 bases align to TRBD1. Looked up from germline, CDR1 is ENHRY and CDR2 is SYGVKD. The CDR3 covers 14 residues. V was pared by 10 bases and J by 6 bases, with 9 bases of the junction left unmatched. CDR3 bases: TGTGCCACCGGCGACAGGGGGCGCAGTCAGCCCCAGCATTTT. Its protein product is CATGDRGRSQPQHF.

V and J are TRBV11-2 and TRBJ1-6; D is ambiguous. This CDR3 is 13 amino acids long. V dropped 0 bases and J dropped 10 bases, with 7 bases sitting between them. Germline V gives CDR1 SGHAT, CDR2 FQNNGV. CDR3 nucleotide sequence: TGTGCCAGCAGCTTAGACATCATATCACCCCTCCACTTT. This encodes CASSLDIISPLHF.

This chain joins TRBV5-1 and TRBJ2-7; D remains ambiguous. The germline V gene has CDR1 SGHRS and CDR2 YFSETQ. The CDR3 consists of 11 residues. The V end was cut by 7 bases, the J end by 0 bases, with 5 bases between. The chain's CDR3 is CASRDSYEQYF. The CDR3 bases are TGCGCCAGCCGTGACTCCTACGAGCAGTACTTC.

This sequence joins TRBV5-1 and TRBJ1-1; D not certain. CDR1 and CDR2 (germline): SGHRS, YFSETQ. CDR3 length: 13 residues. Trimming stripped 4 bases from V and 1 base from J, with 8 bases between. For the CDR3, the DNA is TGCGCCAGCAGCCTGGGAGCGAACACTGAAGCTTTCTTT. The encoded protein is CASSLGANTEAFF.